Reported below is one T cell receptor beta chain. Germline CDR1 SGHNT, CDR2 YYREEE (reference sequence). With 4 bases removed from V and 0 bases from J, the gap between germline ends came to 10 bases. This CDR3 contains 15 residues. This sample is part of a study of T cell changes during pregnancy in multiple sclerosis. The repertoire was sequenced with immunoSEQ multiplex PCR; TCRdb's copy has only in-frame clones and lacks some. Of 55,000 to 70,000 clones in the sample, about nine tenths were seen once. This receptor was obtained from a female donor in good health, enrolled as a control in a pregnancy study. The rearrangement uses TRBV5-4 and TRBJ1-4; tentative D call: TRBD1 (6 bases). Specimen: peripheral blood, collected in the first trimester of pregnancy. The CDR3 nucleotides are TGTGCCAGCAGCCCGGGACAACCAACTAATGAAAAACTGTTTTTT. It is translated as CASSPGQPTNEKLFF. Looking up the rest from reference TRBV5-4 and TRBJ1-4 gives the full variable domain: ETGVTQSPTHLIKTRGQQVTLRCSSQSGHNTVSWYQQALGQGPQFIFQYYREEENGRGNFPPRFSGLQFPNYSSELNVNALELDDSALYLCASSPGQPTNEKLFFGSGTQLSVL.